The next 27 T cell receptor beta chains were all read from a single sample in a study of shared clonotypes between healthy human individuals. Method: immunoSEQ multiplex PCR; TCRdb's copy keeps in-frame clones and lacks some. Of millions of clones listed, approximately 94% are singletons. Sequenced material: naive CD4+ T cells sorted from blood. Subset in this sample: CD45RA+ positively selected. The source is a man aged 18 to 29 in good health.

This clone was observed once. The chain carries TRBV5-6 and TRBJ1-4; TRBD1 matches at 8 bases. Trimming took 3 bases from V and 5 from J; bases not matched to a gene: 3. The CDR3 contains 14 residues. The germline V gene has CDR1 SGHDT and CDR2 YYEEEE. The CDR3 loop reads CASSYRGANEKLFF. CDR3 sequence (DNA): TGTGCCAGCAGCTACAGGGGGGCCAATGAAAAACTGTTTTTT.

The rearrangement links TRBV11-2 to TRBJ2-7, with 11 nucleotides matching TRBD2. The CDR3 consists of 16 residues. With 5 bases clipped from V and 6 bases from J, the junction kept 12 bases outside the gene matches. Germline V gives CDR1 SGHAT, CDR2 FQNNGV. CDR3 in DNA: TGTGCCAGCAGCGTCGTGCTAGCGGGGGGACTTTCCGAGCAGTACTTC. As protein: CASSVVLAGGLSEQYF.

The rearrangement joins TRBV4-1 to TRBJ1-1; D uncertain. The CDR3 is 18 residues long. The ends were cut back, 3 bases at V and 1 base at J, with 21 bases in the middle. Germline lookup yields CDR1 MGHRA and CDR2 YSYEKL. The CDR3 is CASSHPLLLSTKNTEAFF. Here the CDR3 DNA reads TGCGCCAGCAGCCACCCCCTTCTCCTGAGCACAAAGAACACTGAAGCTTTCTTT.

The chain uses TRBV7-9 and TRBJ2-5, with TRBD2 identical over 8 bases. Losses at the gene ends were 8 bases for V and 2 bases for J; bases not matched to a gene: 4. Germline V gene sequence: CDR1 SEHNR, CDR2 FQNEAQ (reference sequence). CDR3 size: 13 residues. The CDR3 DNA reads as TGTGCCAGCGGACTAGCACCGCAAGAGACCCAGTACTTC. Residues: CASGLAPQETQYF.

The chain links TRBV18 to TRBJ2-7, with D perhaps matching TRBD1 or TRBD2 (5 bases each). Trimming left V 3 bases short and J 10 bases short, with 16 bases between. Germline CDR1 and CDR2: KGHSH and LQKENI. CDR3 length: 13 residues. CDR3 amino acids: CASSPEGRADQYF. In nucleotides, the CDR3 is TGTGCCAGCTCACCTGAGGGCAGGGCGGATCAGTACTTC. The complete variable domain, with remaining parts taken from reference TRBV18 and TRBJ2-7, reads NAGVMQNPRHLVRRRGQEARLRCSPMKGHSHVYWYRQLPEEGLKFMVYLQKENIIDESGMPKERFSAEFPKEGPSILRIQQVVRGDSAAYFCASSPEGRADQYFGPGTRLTVT.

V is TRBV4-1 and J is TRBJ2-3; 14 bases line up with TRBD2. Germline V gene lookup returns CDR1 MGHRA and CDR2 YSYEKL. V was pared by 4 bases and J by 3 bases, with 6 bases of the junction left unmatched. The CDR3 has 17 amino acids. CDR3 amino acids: CASSRGLAGVGTDTQYF. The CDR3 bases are TGCGCCAGCAGCCGGGGACTAGCGGGAGTGGGTACAGATACGCAGTATTTT.

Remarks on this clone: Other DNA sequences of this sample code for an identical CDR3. The CDR3 nucleotides are TGTGCCATCAGTGAACTTGCCGGGGAGCTGTTTTTT. Translating gives CAISELAGELFF. The chain couples TRBV10-3 to TRBJ2-2; D not resolved. CDR3 size: 12 residues. The germline CDR1 and CDR2 sequences are ENHRY and SYGVKD. V was shortened by 3 bases and J by 6 bases, with 5 bases between the two germline ends.

CDR3 sequence: CASSLIGSNSDTQYF. DNA for the CDR3: TGTGCCAGCAGCTTAATAGGCTCGAATTCAGATACGCAGTATTTT. V is TRBV7-8 and J is TRBJ2-3, with D hard to call. In germline, CDR1 is SGHVS, CDR2 FQNEAQ. With 2 bases removed from V and 4 bases from J, the gap between germline ends came to 13 bases. The CDR3 has 15 amino acids.

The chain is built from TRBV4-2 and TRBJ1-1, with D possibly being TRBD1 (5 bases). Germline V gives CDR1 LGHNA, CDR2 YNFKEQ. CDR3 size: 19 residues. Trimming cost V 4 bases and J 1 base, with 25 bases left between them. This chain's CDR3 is CASSPLGGRSGRANTEAFF. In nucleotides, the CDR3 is TGTGCCAGCAGCCCCCTTGGTGGGAGGTCGGGACGGGCGAACACTGAAGCTTTCTTT.

The CDR3 sequence: CASSPLFWTDTQYF. The CDR3 bases are TGTGCCAGCAGTCCCCTGTTTTGGACAGATACGCAGTATTTT. J is TRBJ2-3 and V is TRBV27; D is uncertain. CDR3 length: 14 amino acids. V lost 5 bases, J lost 3 bases, and 12 bases lay in between. Germline CDR1 reads MNHEY; CDR2 reads SMNVEV (reference sequence).

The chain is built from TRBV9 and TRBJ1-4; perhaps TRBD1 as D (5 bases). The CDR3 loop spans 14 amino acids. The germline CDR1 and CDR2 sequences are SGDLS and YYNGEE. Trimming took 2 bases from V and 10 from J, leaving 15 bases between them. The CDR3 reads CASSVGTLEGKLFF. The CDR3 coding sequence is TGTGCCAGCAGCGTGGGGACTCTTGAGGGAAAACTGTTTTTT.

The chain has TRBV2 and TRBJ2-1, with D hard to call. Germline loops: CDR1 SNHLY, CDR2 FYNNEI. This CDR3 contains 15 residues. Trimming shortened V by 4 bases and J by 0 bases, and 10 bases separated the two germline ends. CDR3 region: CASSGPPVSYNEQFF. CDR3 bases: TGTGCCAGCAGTGGTCCCCCAGTCTCCTACAATGAGCAGTTCTTC. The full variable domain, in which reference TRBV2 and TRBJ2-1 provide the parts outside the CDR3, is EPEVTQTPSHQVTQMGQEVILRCVPISNHLYFYWYRQILGQKVEFLVSFYNNEISEKSEIFDDQFSVERPDGSNFTLKIRSTKLEDSAMYFCASSGPPVSYNEQFFGPGTRLTVL.

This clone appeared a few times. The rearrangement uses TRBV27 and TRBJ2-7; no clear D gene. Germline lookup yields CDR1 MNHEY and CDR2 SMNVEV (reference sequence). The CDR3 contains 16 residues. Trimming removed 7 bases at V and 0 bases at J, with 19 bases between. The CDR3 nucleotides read TGTGCCAGCATTCCCCGCCCCGGGTCCGCCTCCTACGAGCAGTACTTC. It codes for CASIPRPGSASYEQYF.

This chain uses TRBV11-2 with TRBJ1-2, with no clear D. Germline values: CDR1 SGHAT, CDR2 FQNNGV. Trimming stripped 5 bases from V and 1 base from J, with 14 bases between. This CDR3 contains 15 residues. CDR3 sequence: CASSHASKGNYGYTF. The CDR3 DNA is TGTGCCAGCAGCCATGCGTCAAAGGGTAACTATGGCTACACCTTC.

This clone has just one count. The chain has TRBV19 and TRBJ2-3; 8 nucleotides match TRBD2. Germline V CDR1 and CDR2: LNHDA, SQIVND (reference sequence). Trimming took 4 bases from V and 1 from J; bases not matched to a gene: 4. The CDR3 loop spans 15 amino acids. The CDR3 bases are TGTGCCAGTAGTACCAGGACTAGCCGCACAGATACGCAGTATTTT. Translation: CASSTRTSRTDTQYF. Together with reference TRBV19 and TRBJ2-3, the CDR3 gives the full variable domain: DGGITQSPKYLFRKEGQNVTLSCEQNLNHDAMYWYRQDPGQGLRLIYYSQIVNDFQKGDIAEGYSVSREKKESFPLTVTSAQKNPTAFYLCASSTRTSRTDTQYFGPGTRLTVL.

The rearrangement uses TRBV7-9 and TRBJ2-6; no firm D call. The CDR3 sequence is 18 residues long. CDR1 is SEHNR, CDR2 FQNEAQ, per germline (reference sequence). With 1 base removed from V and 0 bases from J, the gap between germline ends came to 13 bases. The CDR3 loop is CASSLVADRISGANVLTF. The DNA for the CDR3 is TGTGCCAGCAGCTTAGTTGCAGACCGGATCTCTGGGGCCAACGTCCTGACTTTC.

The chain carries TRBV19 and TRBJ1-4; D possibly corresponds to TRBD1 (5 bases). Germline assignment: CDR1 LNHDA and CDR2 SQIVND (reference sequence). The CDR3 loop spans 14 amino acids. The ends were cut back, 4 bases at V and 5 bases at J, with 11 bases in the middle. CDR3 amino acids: CASSNQGGNEKLFF. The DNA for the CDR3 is TGTGCCAGTAGTAACCAGGGCGGAAATGAAAAACTGTTTTTT.

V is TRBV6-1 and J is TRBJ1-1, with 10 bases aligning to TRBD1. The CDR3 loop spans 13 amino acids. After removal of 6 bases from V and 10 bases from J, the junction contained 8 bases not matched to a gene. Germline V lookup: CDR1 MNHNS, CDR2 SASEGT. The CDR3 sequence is CASSPGTGVGAFF. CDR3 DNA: TGTGCCAGCAGCCCCGGGACAGGGGTTGGAGCTTTCTTT.

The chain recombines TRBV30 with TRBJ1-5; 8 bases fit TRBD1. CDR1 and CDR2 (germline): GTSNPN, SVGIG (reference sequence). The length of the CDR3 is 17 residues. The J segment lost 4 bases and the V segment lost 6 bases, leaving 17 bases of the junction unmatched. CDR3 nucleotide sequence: TGTGCCTGCCAATCAAACAAGGGAACAGGGGGGAATCAGCCCCAGCATTTT. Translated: CACQSNKGTGGNQPQHF.

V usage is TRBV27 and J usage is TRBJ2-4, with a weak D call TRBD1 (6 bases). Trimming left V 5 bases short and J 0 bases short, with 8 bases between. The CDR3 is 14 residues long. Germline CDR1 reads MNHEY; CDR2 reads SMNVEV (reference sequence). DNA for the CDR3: TGTGCCAGCAGTCCACAGGGAGCCAAAAACATTCAGTACTTC. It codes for CASSPQGAKNIQYF.

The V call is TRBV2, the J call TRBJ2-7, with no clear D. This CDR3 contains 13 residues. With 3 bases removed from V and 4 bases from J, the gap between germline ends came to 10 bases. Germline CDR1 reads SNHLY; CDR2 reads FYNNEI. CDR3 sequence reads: CASSDWAFYEQYF. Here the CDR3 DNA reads TGTGCCAGCAGTGATTGGGCATTTTACGAGCAGTACTTC.

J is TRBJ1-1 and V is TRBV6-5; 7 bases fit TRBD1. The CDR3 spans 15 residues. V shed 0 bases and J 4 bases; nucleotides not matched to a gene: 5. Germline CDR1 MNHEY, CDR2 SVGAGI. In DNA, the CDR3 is TGTGCCAGCAGTTACTCGACAGGGCCGGGCACTGAAGCTTTCTTT. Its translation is CASSYSTGPGTEAFF.

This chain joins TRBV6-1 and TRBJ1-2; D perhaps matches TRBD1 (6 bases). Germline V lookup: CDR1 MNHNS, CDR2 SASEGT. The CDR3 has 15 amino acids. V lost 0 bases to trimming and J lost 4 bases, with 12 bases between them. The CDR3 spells CASSEARGVSYGYTF. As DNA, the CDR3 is TGTGCCAGCAGTGAAGCTAGGGGGGTGAGCTATGGCTACACCTTC.

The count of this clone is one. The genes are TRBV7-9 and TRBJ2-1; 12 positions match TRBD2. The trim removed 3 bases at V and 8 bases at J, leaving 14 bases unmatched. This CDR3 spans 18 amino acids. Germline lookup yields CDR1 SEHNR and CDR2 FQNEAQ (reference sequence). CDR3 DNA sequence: TGTGCCAGCAGCTTTACGCCCACTCTAGCGGGAGGGCAGGATGAGCAGTTCTTC. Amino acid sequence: CASSFTPTLAGGQDEQFF.

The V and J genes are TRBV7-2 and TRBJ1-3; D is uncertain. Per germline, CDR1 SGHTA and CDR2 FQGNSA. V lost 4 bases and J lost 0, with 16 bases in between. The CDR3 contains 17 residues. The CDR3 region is CASSSVVAGTSGNTIYF. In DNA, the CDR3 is TGTGCCAGCAGCTCCGTAGTAGCGGGTACCTCTGGAAACACCATATATTTT.

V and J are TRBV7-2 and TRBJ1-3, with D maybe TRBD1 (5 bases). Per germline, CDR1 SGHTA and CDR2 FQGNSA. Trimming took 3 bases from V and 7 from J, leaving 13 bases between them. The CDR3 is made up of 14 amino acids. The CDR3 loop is CASSFRGRGNTIYF. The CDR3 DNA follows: TGTGCCAGCAGCTTCCGGGGCCGGGGGAACACCATATATTTT.

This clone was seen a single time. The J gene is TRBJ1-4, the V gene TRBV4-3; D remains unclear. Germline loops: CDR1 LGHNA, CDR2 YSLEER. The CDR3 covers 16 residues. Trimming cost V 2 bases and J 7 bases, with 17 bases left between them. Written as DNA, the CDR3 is TGCGCCAGCAGCCAATCTATCAGCGGAGTTACTGAAAAACTGTTTTTT. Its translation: CASSQSISGVTEKLFF.